Below, 2 T cell receptor beta chains from the same sample are listed, as sequenced in a study of cytomegalovirus exposure and HLA in healthy donors. Generated by immunoSEQ multiplex PCR, the TCRdb table keeps only in-frame clones and is missing some. The sample consists of over 200,000 clones, 88% of them appearing once. Sequencing was done on a sample of PBMCs. These receptor sequences come from a woman between 18 and 30 years old in good health and CMV-seronegative.

The rearrangement uses TRBV7-9 and TRBJ1-4, with D possibly matching TRBD1 (5 bases). Trimming took off 2 bases at V and 6 bases at J, with 10 bases between the two ends. Germline CDR1 is SEHNR and CDR2 is FQNEAQ (reference sequence). The CDR3 contains 14 residues. The CDR3 sequence: CASSLSGFDEKLFF. As DNA, the CDR3 is TGTGCCAGCAGCTTATCAGGGTTTGATGAAAAACTGTTTTTT.

The rearrangement joins TRBV10-1 to TRBJ2-2; D is perhaps TRBD2 (6 bases). Trimming cost V 0 bases and J 3 bases, with 14 bases left between them. The CDR3 is 17 amino acids. Per germline, CDR1 WNHNN and CDR2 SYGVQD (reference sequence). As DNA, the CDR3 is TGCGCCAGCAGTGAGTCCCTGACTAGGCGGGACACCGGGGAGCTGTTTTTT. Protein sequence: CASSESLTRRDTGELFF.